This T cell receptor beta chain was captured in a study of T cell repertoires in cytomegalovirus infection (dated by TCRdb to the late 2010s). Study-wide context: The HLA type of each donor mattered for the analysis, because public TCR beta signatures pointed to carriage of CMV infection along with the matching HLA type.

The germline V gene (reference sequence) supplies CDR1 SEHNR and CDR2 FQNEAQ. V trim: 3 bases; J trim: 6 bases; unmatched bases: 1. Spanning cysteine to phenylalanine, the CDR3 consists of 13 amino acids. Only the CDR3 part of the read is kept: 39 bases, read in frame from the first base. Many counts were recorded for this clonotype. No cognate antigen has been identified for it. No much larger clonotype is one base removed from it; base qualities were not supplied. The full study reports these points: In both this cohort and an independent cohort of 300 to 450 donors, the cumulative frequency of public TCR beta family members distinguished carriers of CMV infection plus the relevant HLA type. The ex vivo response was dominated by HLA-C-restricted CMV-specific TCR beta clonotypes, which also provided the single most frequent clonotype in two of eight donors.

The sequencing machine was an Illumina HiSeq 1500. Using fastp at Q25 and MiXCR, TCRdb reprocessed the public reads and kept productive beta chains. Rows are combined by CDR3 protein, so each entry shows the most common genes and DNA. For this sample there are under 250,000 distinct CDR3 sequences; about 12% appear just once. The ten largest clones capture 1.6% of the sample. Sequencing was done on a sample of PBMCs. The V and J genes are TRBV7-9 and TRBJ2-1, with 8 bases aligning to TRBD1. This receptor was identified in a human donor in good health (CMV status not recorded). Some clones in this sample may be carry-over from other donors' samples. The CDR3 amino acid sequence is: CASSFGQGNEQFF. Read as DNA, the sequence is TGTGCCAGCAGCTTTGGACAGGGCAATGAGCAGTTCTTC.